This T cell receptor beta chain came from a study of control samples from healthy donors and cancer patients (TCRdb year 2020). Notes on this clone: Its antigen target is currently unknown. Base qualities were left out, and no much larger clone turns up one base away.

The CDR3, cysteine through phenylalanine, is 17 amino acids long. CDR3 DNA only is kept here, 51 bases in frame from base 1. The germline V gene provides CDR1 SGHTA and CDR2 FQGNSA. V loses 1 base of germline sequence and J loses 4 bases, and the interval between the two ends is 16 bases. Library construction relied on the immunoSEQ multiplex PCR assay. Imported from immuneACCESS, the table was reduced by TCRdb to in-frame sequences with V and J called. These copies leave out some clones; in studies compared against another copy, an unresolved V gene accounts for under half, and the cause of the remainder is not known. The sample table lists 150,000 to 200,000 clones, 70% to 90% of them with a count of one. The ten largest make up around 12% of the sample.

The material sequenced was blood. The receptor chain draws on TRBV7-2 and TRBJ2-2; possibly the D gene is TRBD2, per 6 matching bases. The receptor was isolated from a man aged 30-40 years in good health. Here is the DNA: TGTGCCAGCAGCTTAGTATCGACTAGACCTAGCACCGGGGAGCTGTTTTTT. This codes for CASSLVSTRPSTGELFF.